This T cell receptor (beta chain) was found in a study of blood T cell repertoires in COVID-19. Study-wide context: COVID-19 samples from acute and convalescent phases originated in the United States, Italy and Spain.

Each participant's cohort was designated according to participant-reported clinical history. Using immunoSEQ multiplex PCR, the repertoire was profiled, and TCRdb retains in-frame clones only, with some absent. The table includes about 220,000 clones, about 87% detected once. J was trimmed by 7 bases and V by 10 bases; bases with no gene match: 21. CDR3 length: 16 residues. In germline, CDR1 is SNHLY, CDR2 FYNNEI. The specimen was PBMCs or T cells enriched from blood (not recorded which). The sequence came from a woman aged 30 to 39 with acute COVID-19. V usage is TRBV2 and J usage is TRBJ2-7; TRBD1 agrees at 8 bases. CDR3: CAITAIDRGPGGEQYF. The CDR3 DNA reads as TGTGCCATCACGGCTATCGACAGGGGCCCAGGGGGGGAGCAGTACTTC.